This record covers a single TCR beta chain. The assay was immunoSEQ multiplex PCR, and TCRdb's table has in-frame clones only and misses some. This repertoire shows roughly 5,000 clones, approximately 77% found once; its top ten account for about 30%. Germline CDR1 reads SGHTS; CDR2 reads YDEGEE. The CDR3 is 18 amino acids. The V and J ends lost 4 bases and 0 bases, in that order; junction bases with no gene match: 9. This entry belongs to a study of hypomethylating agent response in myelodysplastic syndrome. This chain uses TRBV5-8 with TRBJ2-1; 11 nucleotides align to TRBD1. Specimen: bone marrow, collected before or after starting hypomethylating agent treatment for myelodysplastic syndrome (not recorded which). This receptor was taken from a human donor with myelodysplastic syndrome. CDR3 DNA sequence: TGTGCCAGCAGCCCGGACAGGGGGCTATTGAGCTCCTACAATGAGCAGTTCTTC. Translated, it gives CASSPDRGLLSSYNEQFF.